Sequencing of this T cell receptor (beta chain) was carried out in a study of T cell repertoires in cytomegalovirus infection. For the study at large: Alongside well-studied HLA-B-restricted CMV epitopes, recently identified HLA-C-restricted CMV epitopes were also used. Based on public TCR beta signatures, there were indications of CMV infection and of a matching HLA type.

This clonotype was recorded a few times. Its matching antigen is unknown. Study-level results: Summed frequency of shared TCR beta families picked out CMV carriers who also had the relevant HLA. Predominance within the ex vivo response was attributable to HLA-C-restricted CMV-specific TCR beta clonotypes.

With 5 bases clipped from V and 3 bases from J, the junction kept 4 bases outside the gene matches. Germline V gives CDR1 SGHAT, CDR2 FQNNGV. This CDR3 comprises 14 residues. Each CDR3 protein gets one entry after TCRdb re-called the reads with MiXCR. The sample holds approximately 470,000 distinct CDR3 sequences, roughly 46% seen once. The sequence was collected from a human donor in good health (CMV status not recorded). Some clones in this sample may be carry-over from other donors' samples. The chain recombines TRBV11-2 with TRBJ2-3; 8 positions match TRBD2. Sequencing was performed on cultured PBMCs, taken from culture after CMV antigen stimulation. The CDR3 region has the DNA TGTGCCAGCAGCGACAGCGGGAGAACAGATACGCAGTATTTT. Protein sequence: CASSDSGRTDTQYF.